These 2 T cell receptor beta chains were sequenced from one sample in a study of cytomegalovirus exposure and HLA in healthy donors. Here immunoSEQ multiplex PCR was the method, and the copy in TCRdb shows in-frame clones only, minus some. The sample has some 45,000 clones; 80% to 95% are singletons. The sequenced material came from PBMCs. These receptors came from a young man in good health and CMV-seronegative.

J is TRBJ1-5 and V is TRBV27, with a tentative D call TRBD1 (5 bases). Looked up from germline, CDR1 is MNHEY and CDR2 is SMNVEV (reference sequence). This CDR3 comprises 13 residues. V lost 6 bases, J lost 0 bases, and 6 bases lay in between. The CDR3 region is CASSQGSNQPQHF. The CDR3 region has the DNA TGTGCCAGCAGCCAGGGTAGCAATCAGCCCCAGCATTTT.

J is TRBJ2-7 and V is TRBV18, with 7 bases fitting TRBD1. J was trimmed by 2 bases and V by 5 bases; bases with no gene match: 3. The CDR3 spans 13 residues. CDR1 is KGHSH and CDR2 is LQKENI in the germline V gene. As DNA, the CDR3 is TGTGCCAGCTCATCAGACAGGGCCTACGAGCAGTACTTC. Amino acid sequence: CASSSDRAYEQYF.